This TCR beta chain was sequenced for a study of regulatory T cells in long-lasting Graves disease. The TCR beta library used iRepertoire HTBI primers with Arm-PCR amplification of CDR3. Via MiXCR, TCRdb re-called the multiplex PCR reads, giving one row per CDR3 protein. The top ten hold approximately 27% of the sample, which has roughly 360,000 distinct CDR3 sequences, 20% to 25% seen once. The time point is: persistent/refractory GD, antithyroid drugs over 5 years with positive TRAb. RNA from PBMCs was the source of the TCR library. From germline, CDR1 is SEHNR and CDR2 FQNEAQ (reference sequence). The CDR3 is 15 amino acids. The V gene lost 3 bases and the J gene lost 3 bases, with 12 bases spanning the gap.

The sequencing here drew on peripheral blood mononuclear cells (PBMCs), taken when the disease was refractory, from a patient treated with antithyroid drugs. The rearrangement links TRBV7-9 to TRBJ1-5, with D possibly matching TRBD1 (5 bases). This receptor was obtained from a middle-aged woman with Graves disease. Written as DNA, the CDR3 is TGTGCCAGCAGCTTGGGGCAGGGTGACAATCAGCCCCAGCATTTT. Translated, it gives CASSLGQGDNQPQHF. Together with reference TRBV7-9 and TRBJ1-5, the CDR3 gives the full variable domain: DTGVSQNPRHKITKRGQNVTFRCDPISEHNRLYWYRQTLGQGPEFLTYFQNEAQLEKSRLLSDRFSAERPKGSFSTLEIQRTEQGDSAMYLCASSLGQGDNQPQHFGDGTRLSIL.